This T cell receptor beta chain appears in the sequencing data of a study of Ad26.COV2.S vaccination and SARS-CoV-2 variants. About the research overall: Administration of Ad26.COV2.S was intramuscular, either once or twice 56 days apart. General observations from the study: In vaccinated individuals, spike-specific CD8+ and CD4+ T cell responses reportedly displayed substantial breadth. Researchers cautioned that TCR breadth and depth analyses may have underestimated total T cell responses. Higher spike-specific TCR breadth was found in vaccine recipients than in placebo recipients.

Germline V gene sequence: CDR1 DFQATT, CDR2 SNEGSKA (reference sequence). This CDR3 has 13 residues. V was cut by 3 bases and J by 4 bases, with 10 bases left in between. Treatment described: 15 to 20 received Ad26.COV2.S at low or high dose, single or two shots; about 5 received placebo; per-sample allocation not given. After the first vaccine or placebo injection, samples were drawn on day 63. A word on this clone: Its specificity is not known.

TCRdb keeps only in-frame clones here, not all; method: immunoSEQ multiplex PCR. The sample includes more than 300,000 clones, 86% of them seen just once. The TCR sequence derives from a person aged 18 to 59 who received the Ad26.COV2.S COVID-19 vaccine or a placebo. The V gene is TRBV20-1, the J gene TRBJ2-1; TRBD1 might be the D (6 bases). The material sequenced was peripheral blood, taken in a trial of Ad26.COV2.S vaccine versus placebo. The CDR3 bases are TGCAGTGCTAGTGGGCAGGGGTACAATGAGCAGTTCTTC. Encoded protein: CSASGQGYNEQFF.